These T cell receptor beta chains were read from a single sample in a study of blood T cell repertoires in COVID-19. The method was immunoSEQ multiplex PCR; TCRdb's version includes in-frame clones alone and lacks a portion of them. This table holds 200,000 to 250,000 clones, around 83% found once. The sample taken for sequencing was peripheral blood. The receptors were gathered from an older woman with COVID-19, enrolled during active disease. Each CDR3 is given with its conserved first and last residue. D genes are given only for firm matches. Some rows have no size entry. The others give once, few or many, or a class for an expanded clone.

v_gene	abundance	d_gene	j_gene	CDR3nt	CDR3aa
TRBV28	-	TRBD1	TRBJ1-6	TGTGCCAGCAGTGCGACAGGGCAAAATTCACCCCTCCACTTT	CASSATGQNSPLHF
TRBV6-1	few	-	TRBJ1-5	TGTGCCAGCAGTGACCTCAGCAATCAGCCCCAGCATTTT	CASSDLSNQPQHF
TRBV9	few	TRBD2	TRBJ2-7	TGTGCCAGCAGCGTAGGTAGCGGGGGACTCTACGAGCAGTACTTC	CASSVGSGGLYEQYF
TRBV18	-	TRBD1	TRBJ2-1	TGTGCCAGCTCACCACTAGTGACAGGGTTAAATGAGCAGTTCTTC	CASSPLVTGLNEQFF
TRBV3-1/TRBV3-2	few	TRBD1	TRBJ2-2	TGTGGGAGCAGCGAGTCCGGGACAGGGTTTACCGGGGAGCTGTTTTTT	CGSSESGTGFTGELFF
TRBV2	once	TRBD1	TRBJ2-4	TGTGCCAGTAAACTAGGGGGCGCAGGTAACATTCAGTACTTC	CASKLGGAGNIQYF
TRBV12-3/TRBV12-4	-	-	TRBJ1-1	TGTGCCAGCAGATCTAGATCAACCCGAGGCGCTTTCTTT	CASRSRSTRGAFF
TRBV11-3	-	TRBD1	TRBJ2-2	TGTGCCAGCAGCGAGAGAGGGACAGGGGTTACCGGGGAGCTGTTTTTT	CASSERGTGVTGELFF
TRBV9	-	-	TRBJ2-7	TGTGCCAGCAGCGCCTTAGCGGAATCTGCCTACGAGCAGTACTTC	CASSALAESAYEQYF
TRBV19	-	-	TRBJ2-5	TGTGCCAGTAGTATCACAGGTCAAGAGACCCAGTACTTC	CASSITGQETQYF
TRBV7-8	-	-	TRBJ2-6	TGTGCCAGCAGCTTAGCCGTTCCTGGGGCCAACGTCCTGACTTTC	CASSLAVPGANVLTF
TRBV5-6	-	-	TRBJ2-3	TGTGCCAGCAGCTTGTGGCTTACAGATACGCAGTATTTT	CASSLWLTDTQYF
TRBV5-1	-	-	TRBJ1-1	TGCGCCAGCAGCTCGACAGGGAACACTGAAGCTTTCTTT	CASSSTGNTEAFF
TRBV7-9	-	TRBD1	TRBJ1-3	TGTGCCAGCAGCTCCTCGGGACAGGGGGGAAACACCATATATTTT	CASSSSGQGGNTIYF
TRBV28	-	TRBD1	TRBJ1-2	TGTGCCAGCAGCCCACAGGGGGGGTATGGCTACACCTTC	CASSPQGGYGYTF
TRBV28	-	-	TRBJ1-5	TGTGCCAGCAGTTTAAGAACCGTAGGCAATCAGCCCCAGCATTTT	CASSLRTVGNQPQHF
TRBV7-3	-	-	TRBJ2-2	TGTGCCAGTTCGACCGGGGAAAACACCGGGGAGCTGTTTTTT	CASSTGENTGELFF
TRBV9	-	TRBD2	TRBJ2-1	TGTGCCAGCAGCGTAGTGTCTAGCGGGAGGAATGAGCAGTTCTTC	CASSVVSSGRNEQFF
TRBV19	once	TRBD2	TRBJ2-1	TGTGCCAGTAGAGGCGCTAGCGGGAGTGTTTACAATGAGCAGTTCTTC	CASRGASGSVYNEQFF
TRBV10-3	-	-	TRBJ1-1	TGTGCCATCAGCACAGGGATGAACACTGAAGCTTTCTTT	CAISTGMNTEAFF
TRBV7-9	-	TRBD1	TRBJ2-2	TGTGCCAGCAGCGGGGACAGTAACACCGGGGAGCTGTTTTTT	CASSGDSNTGELFF
TRBV7-2	-	TRBD1	TRBJ1-6	TGTGCCAGCAGCCACAGGGGGCGCACCGCACCCCTCCACTTT	CASSHRGRTAPLHF
TRBV10-3	-	-	TRBJ2-7	TGTGCCATCAGAGAACTCTACGAGCAGTACTTC	CAIRELYEQYF
TRBV24-1	-	TRBD1	TRBJ1-2	TGTGCCACCAGTGATTTCGGGAAGGACAGGGAAGGCTACACCTTC	CATSDFGKDREGYTF
TRBV27	-	-	TRBJ1-2	TGTGCCAGCAGTATTTTAGACATCCCGATGAGCTACACCTTC	CASSILDIPMSYTF
TRBV29-1	-	-	TRBJ2-7	TGCAGCGTTGAAAGTACAGGGCGATACGAGCAGTACTTC	CSVESTGRYEQYF
TRBV2	few	TRBD1	TRBJ1-4	TGTGCCAGCAGTGGGAGTCTGGGGACAGCACATGAAAAACTGTTTTTT	CASSGSLGTAHEKLFF
TRBV30	-	-	TRBJ1-5	TGTGCCTGGAGTGGTGGGACTAGCGGTCAGCCCCAGCATTTT	CAWSGGTSGQPQHF
TRBV18	-	-	TRBJ2-1	TGTGCCAGCTCACCACAGTCTACCCAGGGCAATGAGCAGTTCTTC	CASSPQSTQGNEQFF
TRBV7-9	-	-	TRBJ2-3	TGTGCCAGCAGCATACGAATGAGAGGAGATACGCAGTATTTT	CASSIRMRGDTQYF
TRBV21-1	-	-	TRBJ2-3	TGTGCCAGCACCGTAACAGGGATAACAGATACGCAGTATTTT	CASTVTGITDTQYF
TRBV3-1/TRBV3-2	-	TRBD2	TRBJ2-3	TGTGCCAGCAGCCAAACGGGAGGCGATTCTAGCACAGATACGCAGTATTTT	CASSQTGGDSSTDTQYF
TRBV4-1	-	-	TRBJ2-7	TGCGCCAGCAGCCAGGGTTCACTAGGCACCTACGAGCAGTACTTC	CASSQGSLGTYEQYF
TRBV7-2	few	TRBD2	TRBJ2-7	TGTGCCAGCAGCTTACCTAGATGGACTAGCGGGAGAAGCGAGCAGTACTTC	CASSLPRWTSGRSEQYF
TRBV10-3	-	-	TRBJ2-1	TGTGCCATCAGTGAGGACACCCTCCCAGCAAGAAATGAGCAGTTCTTC	CAISEDTLPARNEQFF
TRBV29-1	-	-	TRBJ1-5	TGCAGCGTTAAGACAGCAGATCAGCCCCAGCATTTT	CSVKTADQPQHF
TRBV28	few	-	TRBJ1-1	TGTGCCTCTGGACTTCTGAACACTGAAGCTTTCTTT	CASGLLNTEAFF
TRBV5-6	-	-	TRBJ2-2	TGTGCCAGCAACCTAAGGAGAGGGTCGAACACCGGGGAGCTGTTTTTT	CASNLRRGSNTGELFF
TRBV19	-	TRBD1	TRBJ1-2	TGTGCCAGTAGTTTCACGACAGGGGGCGGCTATGGCTACACCTTC	CASSFTTGGGYGYTF
TRBV3-1/TRBV3-2	-	TRBD1	TRBJ1-1	TGTGCCAGCAGGTACCGGGACAGGGACACTGAAGCTTTCTTT	CASRYRDRDTEAFF
TRBV5-1	-	-	TRBJ1-6	TGCGCCAGCAGCTGGGGGCTGGCAGCCGACCTACCCCTCCACTTT	CASSWGLAADLPLHF
TRBV24-1	-	-	TRBJ2-2	TGTGCCACCAGTGATCTACAGGGAGCCGGGGAGCTGTTTTTT	CATSDLQGAGELFF
TRBV7-2	few	TRBD1	TRBJ2-2	TGTGCCAGCAGCAAAGTGGGGACAGGGAACACCGGGGAGCTGTTTTTT	CASSKVGTGNTGELFF
TRBV5-4	-	-	TRBJ2-7	TGTGCTTCACAGGGAAAAGGGGAGCAGTACTTC	CASQGKGEQYF
TRBV5-1	-	TRBD1	TRBJ2-7	TGCGCCAGCAGCTCCGGGACAGGGTCCTCCGAGCAGTACTTC	CASSSGTGSSEQYF
TRBV6-2/TRBV6-3	-	-	TRBJ2-5	TGTGCCAGCAGTTTGAGGGAGGCCCAGTACTTC	CASSLREAQYF
TRBV30	-	-	TRBJ1-6	TGTGCCTGGAGTGCCGACAATGGGGGGAACTATAATTCACCCCTCCACTTT	CAWSADNGGNYNSPLHF